The 22 T cell receptor beta chains below all came from one sample that was sequenced in a study of PD-L1 blockade in urothelial cancer. As for time point: peripheral blood 6 weeks after treatment start. The method was immunoSEQ multiplex PCR; TCRdb's version includes in-frame clones alone and lacks a portion of them. Among around 87,000 clones listed, 70% to 90% were seen once. The input for sequencing was PBMCs, taken around atezolizumab (anti-PD-L1) treatment. The receptors come from a man aged 70-80 years with urothelial cancer.

The chain links TRBV14 to TRBJ1-1; maybe TRBD1 (5 bases). V was clipped by 3 bases and J by 3 bases, with 11 bases between them. CDR1 is SGHDN, CDR2 FVKESK, per germline. This CDR3 region has 14 residues. DNA of the CDR3: TGTGCCAGCAGCCAGGTACAGGCGGACACTGAAGCTTTCTTT. It translates to CASSQVQADTEAFF.

V and J are TRBV11-1 and TRBJ2-7; D perhaps matches TRBD2 (6 bases). Germline CDR1 reads SGHAT; CDR2 reads FQDESV (reference sequence). V was clipped by 6 bases and J by 0 bases, with 15 bases between them. CDR3 length: 15 amino acids. CDR3 in amino acids: CASRGGGPSSYEQYF. In nucleotides, the CDR3 is TGTGCCAGCAGGGGAGGCGGGCCTAGCTCCTACGAGCAGTACTTC.

This chain joins TRBV5-1 and TRBJ2-1; D might be TRBD2 (6 bases). The CDR3 contains 13 residues. V was pared by 0 bases and J by 10 bases, with 11 bases between. Per the germline V gene, CDR1 is SGHRS and CDR2 is YFSETQ. The CDR3 loop reads CASSLGGGMEQFF. DNA for the CDR3: TGCGCCAGCAGCTTGGGAGGCGGGATGGAGCAGTTCTTC.

V gene TRBV9 combines with J gene TRBJ2-3; D unresolved. The CDR3 extends over 15 amino acids. V was cut by 0 bases and J by 1 base, with 9 bases left in between. Germline assignment: CDR1 SGDLS and CDR2 YYNGEE. The CDR3 DNA follows: TGTGCCAGCAGCGTAGTTGGCTTGCGCACAGATACGCAGTATTTT. Protein: CASSVVGLRTDTQYF.

The genes are TRBV7-2 and TRBJ1-1; D might be TRBD1 (5 bases). Germline V CDR1 and CDR2: SGHTA, FQGNSA. V was trimmed by 2 bases and J by 1 base, leaving 14 bases between them. This CDR3 is 16 amino acids long. The CDR3 nucleotides are TGTGCCAGCAGCTTATCCGGGGGGTCGGGGAACACTGAAGCTTTCTTT. Encoded protein: CASSLSGGSGNTEAFF.

J is TRBJ2-1 and V is TRBV16, with 7 bases aligning to TRBD2. The CDR3 has 17 residues. The germline CDR1 and CDR2 sequences are KGHSY and FQNENV. Trimming removed 1 base from V and 1 base from J; junction bases left unmatched: 7. CDR3 sequence reads: CASSQYGVGGSYNEQFF. The CDR3 DNA follows: TGTGCCAGCAGCCAATACGGTGTGGGAGGGTCCTACAATGAGCAGTTCTTC.

The chain couples TRBV6-1 to TRBJ1-2; perhaps TRBD1 as D (6 bases). The germline V gene has CDR1 MNHNS and CDR2 SASEGT. This CDR3 is 14 amino acids long. Trimming took off 3 bases at V and 3 bases at J, with 11 bases between the two ends. The CDR3 bases are TGTGCCAGCAGTGAGGCGGGGGCGGACTATGGCTACACCTTC. Its protein product is CASSEAGADYGYTF.

The rearrangement links TRBV9 to TRBJ1-1, with 8 positions matching TRBD1. V trimming: 0 bases; J trimming: 5 bases; junction bases outside the gene matches: 6. Germline CDR1 is SGDLS and CDR2 is YYNGEE. The CDR3 has 15 residues. The CDR3, as DNA: TGTGCCAGCAGCGTAGCGGACAGGGTCGGGACTGAAGCTTTCTTT. This sequence encodes CASSVADRVGTEAFF. The full variable domain, in which reference TRBV9 and TRBJ1-1 provide the parts outside the CDR3, is DSGVTQTPKHLITATGQRVTLRCSPRSGDLSVYWYQQSLDQGLQFLIQYYNGEERAKGNILERFSAQQFPDLHSELNLSSLELGDSALYFCASSVADRVGTEAFFGQGTRLTVV.

V and J are TRBV7-9 and TRBJ1-4, with 7 bases lining up with TRBD1. V lost 5 bases and J lost 7; bases outside the gene matches: 7. The length of the CDR3 is 14 residues. Germline CDR1 and CDR2: SEHNR and FQNEAQ (reference sequence). The CDR3 reads CASSPMGQREKLFF. The CDR3 DNA reads TGTGCCAGCAGCCCGATGGGACAGCGTGAAAAACTGTTTTTT.

The V and J genes are TRBV5-1 and TRBJ2-3, with D possibly matching TRBD2 (8 bases). The germline V and J ends were trimmed by 6 bases and 0 bases, with 14 bases remaining between them. Germline V gene data show CDR1 as SGHRS and CDR2 as YFSETQ. The CDR3 spans 15 residues. CDR3 in amino acids: CASTGGDSSTDTQYF. The CDR3 DNA is TGCGCCAGCACCGGGGGGGACAGTAGCACAGATACGCAGTATTTT.

This clone was found a few times. V gene TRBV6-5 combines with J gene TRBJ1-4; D is perhaps TRBD1 (6 bases). This CDR3 comprises 11 residues. Germline CDR1 is MNHEY and CDR2 is SVGAGI. V lost 4 bases and J lost 11, with 8 bases in between. The CDR3 coding sequence is TGTGCCAGCAGTTGGCAGGGGAAACTGTTTTTT. This sequence encodes CASSWQGKLFF.

This clone was detected once. The CDR3, as DNA: TGTGCCAGCACCAACACCGAATTGGGACAGGTAAATCAGCCCCAGCATTTT. Translation: CASTNTELGQVNQPQHF. V is TRBV21-1 and J is TRBJ1-5; TRBD1 reflects the table's D call only, with no check against the DNA. TRBV21-1 is a listed pseudogene. This CDR3 is 17 amino acids long.

This chain links TRBV7-2 with TRBJ2-7, with a tentative D call TRBD1 (7 bases). The CDR3 has 16 residues. Trimming cost V 1 base and J 1 base, with 14 bases left between them. CDR1 SGHTA and CDR2 FQGNSA come from the germline V gene. CDR3: CASSLVPGGLSYEQYF. In nucleotides, the CDR3 is TGTGCCAGCAGCTTAGTCCCAGGGGGGCTTTCCTACGAGCAGTACTTC. The variable domain in full, completed from reference TRBV7-2 and TRBJ2-7, reads GAGVSQSPSNKVTEKGKDVELRCDPISGHTALYWYRQSLGQGLEFLIYFQGNSAPDKSGLPSDRFSAERTGGSVSTLTIQRTQQEDSAVYLCASSLVPGGLSYEQYFGPGTRLTVT.

In this sample, this clone turned up a few times. The rearrangement links TRBV10-3 to TRBJ2-1; TRBD2 matches at 11 bases. This CDR3 has 14 amino acids. J gave up 4 bases and V 10 bases, and 6 bases lay outside the gene matches. CDR1 and CDR2 (germline): ENHRY, SYGVKD. As DNA, the CDR3 is TGTGCCACCGGATTAGCGGGGGGGTACAATGAGCAGTTCTTC. It specifies CATGLAGGYNEQFF.

This chain uses TRBV21-1 with TRBJ1-5; the table's D call of TRBD1 was not tested on the DNA. TRBV21-1 is shown as a pseudogene. This CDR3 has 19 amino acids. CDR3 coding DNA: TGTGCCAGTACTGTACCTTCGCAGGGGGCGAGGGGTAGCAATCAGCCCCAGCATTTT. This encodes CASTVPSQGARGSNQPQHF.

This rearrangement joins TRBV21-1 to TRBJ1-1; TRBD1 was called by the table and not checked on the DNA. TRBV21-1 represents a pseudogene. The CDR3 is 15 residues long. Here the CDR3 DNA reads TGTGCCAGCAGCAAAAATACAGGTCTGAACACTGAAGCTTTCTTT. Its protein product is CASSKNTGLNTEAFF.

The chain has TRBV5-1 and TRBJ1-1; TRBD1 matches at 9 bases. Germline CDR1 is SGHRS and CDR2 is YFSETQ. V lost 3 bases to trimming and J lost 5 bases; unmatched junction nucleotides: 5. The CDR3 contains 14 residues. The CDR3 spells CASSWGTGRTEAFF. CDR3 bases: TGCGCCAGCAGCTGGGGGACAGGGAGGACTGAAGCTTTCTTT.

This clone was picked up a small number of times. The chain is built from TRBV28 and TRBJ2-5; a possible D gene is TRBD1 (5 bases). Germline CDR1 MDHEN, CDR2 SYDVKM. The length of the CDR3 is 13 residues. Trimming stripped 2 bases from V and 2 bases from J, with 6 bases between. The CDR3: CASSLGAQETQYF. The CDR3 DNA follows: TGTGCCAGCAGTTTAGGGGCGCAAGAGACCCAGTACTTC. Together with reference TRBV28 and TRBJ2-5, the CDR3 gives the full variable domain: DVKVTQSSRYLVKRTGEKVFLECVQDMDHENMFWYRQDPGLGLRLIYFSYDVKMKEKGDIPEGYSVSREKKERFSLILESASTNQTSMYLCASSLGAQETQYFGPGTRLLVL.

This clone was seen only a few times. The rearrangement uses TRBV5-1 and TRBJ2-1, with TRBD2 as a possible D gene (6 bases). The V and J ends lost 0 bases and 7 bases respectively, with 14 bases between them. The CDR3 is made up of 15 amino acids. Per germline, CDR1 SGHRS and CDR2 YFSETQ. In DNA, the CDR3 is TGCGCCAGCAGCTTGGTTCAGGGAGGCAGGAATGAGCAGTTCTTC. This encodes CASSLVQGGRNEQFF. The full variable domain, completed using reference TRBV5-1 and TRBJ2-1, is KAGVTQTPRYLIKTRGQQVTLSCSPISGHRSVSWYQQTPGQGLQFLFEYFSETQRNKGNFPGRFSGRQFSNSRSEMNVSTLELGDSALYLCASSLVQGGRNEQFFGPGTRLTVL.

This sequence joins TRBV25-1 and TRBJ2-1; TRBD2 matches at 9 bases. Unmatched junction bases numbered 7, after V lost 4 bases and J lost 6 bases. CDR3 size: 15 residues. Germline assignment: CDR1 MGHDK and CDR2 SYGVNS. CDR3 residues: CASSALAGRGNEQFF. The CDR3 nucleotides are TGTGCCAGCAGTGCTCTAGCGGGGAGGGGCAATGAGCAGTTCTTC.

The chain carries TRBV5-1 and TRBJ2-1, with D possibly matching TRBD1 (6 bases). Deletions cut 4 bases from V and 5 bases from J, with 10 bases between. Germline CDR1 SGHRS, CDR2 YFSETQ. This CDR3 spans 13 amino acids. The CDR3 bases are TGCGCCAGCAGCACGGACAGAAACAATGAGCAGTTCTTC. This sequence encodes CASSTDRNNEQFF.

The chain is built from TRBV15 and TRBJ2-3; 7 bases are shared with TRBD1. Trimming at V came to 0 bases and at J to 6 bases, leaving 12 bases not matched to a gene. Per germline, CDR1 LNHNV and CDR2 YYDKDF (reference sequence). The CDR3 consists of 17 residues. The CDR3 protein is CATSRDPRGIVWDTQYF. The CDR3 coding sequence is TGTGCCACCAGCAGAGACCCCAGGGGGATAGTGTGGGATACGCAGTATTTT. Complete variable domain (other parts from reference TRBV15 and TRBJ2-3): DAMVIQNPRYQVTQFGKPVTLSCSQTLNHNVMYWYQQKSSQAPKLLFHYYDKDFNNEADTPDNFQSRRPNTSFCFLDIRSPGLGDTAMYLCATSRDPRGIVWDTQYFGPGTRLTVL.